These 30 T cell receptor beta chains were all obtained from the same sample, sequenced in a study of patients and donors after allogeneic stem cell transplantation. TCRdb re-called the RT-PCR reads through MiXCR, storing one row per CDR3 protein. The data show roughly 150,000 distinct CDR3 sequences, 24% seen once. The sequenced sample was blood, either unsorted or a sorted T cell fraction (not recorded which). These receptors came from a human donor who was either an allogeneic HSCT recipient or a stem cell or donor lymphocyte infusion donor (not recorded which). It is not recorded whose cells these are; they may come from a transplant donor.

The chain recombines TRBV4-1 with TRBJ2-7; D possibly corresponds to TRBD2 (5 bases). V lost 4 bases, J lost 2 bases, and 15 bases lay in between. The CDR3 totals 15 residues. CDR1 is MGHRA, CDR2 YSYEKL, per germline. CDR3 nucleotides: TGCGCCAGCAGCCTTACGCCCGGGATCACCTACGAGCAGTACTTC. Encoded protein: CASSLTPGITYEQYF.

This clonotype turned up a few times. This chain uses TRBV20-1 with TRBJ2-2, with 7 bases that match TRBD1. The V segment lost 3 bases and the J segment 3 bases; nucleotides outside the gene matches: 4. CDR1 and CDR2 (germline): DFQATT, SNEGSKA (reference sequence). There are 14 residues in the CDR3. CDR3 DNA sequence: TGCAGTGCTAGGGCAGACAGGGACACCGGGGAGCTGTTTTTT. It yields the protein CSARADRDTGELFF.

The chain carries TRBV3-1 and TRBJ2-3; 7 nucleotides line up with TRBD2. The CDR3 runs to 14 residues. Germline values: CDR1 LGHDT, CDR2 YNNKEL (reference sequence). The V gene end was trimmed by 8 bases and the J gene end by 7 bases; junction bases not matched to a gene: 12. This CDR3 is CASGIPGLRNTQYF. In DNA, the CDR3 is TGTGCCAGCGGCATACCGGGACTAAGAAATACGCAGTATTTT.

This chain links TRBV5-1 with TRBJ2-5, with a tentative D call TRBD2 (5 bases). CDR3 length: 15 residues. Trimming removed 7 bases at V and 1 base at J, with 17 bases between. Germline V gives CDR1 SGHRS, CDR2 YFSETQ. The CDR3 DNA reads TGCGCCAGCGGCCGGGATTTCACCTTCCAAGAGACCCAGTACTTC. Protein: CASGRDFTFQETQYF.

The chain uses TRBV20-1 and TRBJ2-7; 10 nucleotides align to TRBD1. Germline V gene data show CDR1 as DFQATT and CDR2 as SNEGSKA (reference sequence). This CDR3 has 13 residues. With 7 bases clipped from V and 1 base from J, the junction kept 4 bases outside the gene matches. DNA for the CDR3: TGCAGTGTCCCGGGACAGGGGTCCTACGAGCAGTACTTC. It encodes CSVPGQGSYEQYF.

The CDR3 nucleotides are TGTGCCAGCAGTTCCAATGACAGGGCCGCTTTCCTCTATGGCTACACCTTC. The encoded protein is CASSSNDRAAFLYGYTF. The V and J genes are TRBV12-3 or TRBV12-4 and TRBJ1-2; 7 bases match TRBD1. The CDR3 consists of 17 residues. V trimming: 4 bases; J trimming: 4 bases; junction bases outside the gene matches: 15.

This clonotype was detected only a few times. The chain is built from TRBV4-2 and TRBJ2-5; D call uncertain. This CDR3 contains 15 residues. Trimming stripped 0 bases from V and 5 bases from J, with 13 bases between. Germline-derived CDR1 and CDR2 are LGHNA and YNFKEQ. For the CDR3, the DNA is TGTGCCAGCAGCCAAGATCGTGGGTCCGGGGAGACCCAGTACTTC. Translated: CASSQDRGSGETQYF.

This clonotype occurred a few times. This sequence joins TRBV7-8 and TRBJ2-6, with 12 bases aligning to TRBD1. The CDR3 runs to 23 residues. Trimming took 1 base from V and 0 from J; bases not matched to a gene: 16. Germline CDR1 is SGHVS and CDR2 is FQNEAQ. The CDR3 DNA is TGTGCCAGCAGCTTAGTAGCTCCGGGACAGGGGGCTTATAGGTTCTCTGGGGCCAACGTCCTGACTTTC. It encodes CASSLVAPGQGAYRFSGANVLTF. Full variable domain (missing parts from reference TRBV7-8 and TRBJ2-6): GAGVSQSPRYKVAKRGQDVALRCDPISGHVSLFWYQQALGQGPEFLTYFQNEAQLDKSGLPSDRFFAERPEGSVSTLKIQRTQQEDSAVYLCASSLVAPGQGAYRFSGANVLTFGAGSRLTVL.

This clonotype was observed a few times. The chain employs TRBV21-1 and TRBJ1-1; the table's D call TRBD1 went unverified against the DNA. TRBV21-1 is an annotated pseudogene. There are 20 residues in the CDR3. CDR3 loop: CASSSRDRGTVNPMNTEAFF. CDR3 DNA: TGTGCCAGCAGCAGCCGGGACAGGGGAACCGTAAATCCGATGAACACTGAAGCTTTCTTT.

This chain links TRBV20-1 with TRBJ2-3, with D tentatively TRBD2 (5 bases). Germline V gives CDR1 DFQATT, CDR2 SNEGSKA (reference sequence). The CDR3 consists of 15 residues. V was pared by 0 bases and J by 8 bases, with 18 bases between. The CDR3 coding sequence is TGCAGTGCTAGAGAGTACGGGGATGGAGTGGGTACGCAGTATTTT. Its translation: CSAREYGDGVGTQYF.

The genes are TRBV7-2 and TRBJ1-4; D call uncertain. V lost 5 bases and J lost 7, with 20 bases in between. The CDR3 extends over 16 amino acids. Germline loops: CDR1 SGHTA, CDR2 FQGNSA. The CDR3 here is CASSPQYRDGSEKLFF. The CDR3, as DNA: TGTGCCAGCAGCCCTCAATACCGGGATGGGAGTGAAAAACTGTTTTTT.

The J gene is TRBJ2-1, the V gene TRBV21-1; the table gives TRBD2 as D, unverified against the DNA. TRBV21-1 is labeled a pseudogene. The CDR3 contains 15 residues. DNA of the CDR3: TGTGCCAGCAGCAAGGGAGGGAGGGCCGTCGATGAGCAGTTCTTC. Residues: CASSKGGRAVDEQFF.

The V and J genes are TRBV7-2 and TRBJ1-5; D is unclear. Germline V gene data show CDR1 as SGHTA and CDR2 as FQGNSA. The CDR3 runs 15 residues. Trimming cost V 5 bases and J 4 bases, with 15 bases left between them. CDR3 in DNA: TGTGCCAGCAGCCCGCTGGGGTTACGGAATCAGCCCCAGCATTTT. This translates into CASSPLGLRNQPQHF.

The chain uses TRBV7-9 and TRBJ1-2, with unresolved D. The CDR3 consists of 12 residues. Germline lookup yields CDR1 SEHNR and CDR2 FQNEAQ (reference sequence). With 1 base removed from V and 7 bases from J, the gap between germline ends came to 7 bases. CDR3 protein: CASSLGSGGYTF. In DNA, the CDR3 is TGTGCCAGCAGCTTAGGTTCGGGTGGCTACACCTTC.

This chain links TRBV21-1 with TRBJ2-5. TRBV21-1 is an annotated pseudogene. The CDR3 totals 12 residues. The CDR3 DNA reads TGTGCCAGCTTGACGGCGGCGGAGACCCAGTACTTC. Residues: CASLTAAETQYF.

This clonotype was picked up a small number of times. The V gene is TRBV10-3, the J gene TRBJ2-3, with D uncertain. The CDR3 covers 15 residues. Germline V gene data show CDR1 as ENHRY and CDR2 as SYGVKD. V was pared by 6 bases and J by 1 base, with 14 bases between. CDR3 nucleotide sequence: TGTGCCATCAGGGCCATCTGTAACGGCACAGATACGCAGTATTTT. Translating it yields CAIRAICNGTDTQYF.

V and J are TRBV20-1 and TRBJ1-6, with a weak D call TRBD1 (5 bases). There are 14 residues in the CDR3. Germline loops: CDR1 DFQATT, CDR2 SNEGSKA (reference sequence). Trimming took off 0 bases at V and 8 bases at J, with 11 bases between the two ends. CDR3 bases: TGCAGTGCTAGAGACCCCACCAGGGATTCACCCCTCCACTTT. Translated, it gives CSARDPTRDSPLHF.

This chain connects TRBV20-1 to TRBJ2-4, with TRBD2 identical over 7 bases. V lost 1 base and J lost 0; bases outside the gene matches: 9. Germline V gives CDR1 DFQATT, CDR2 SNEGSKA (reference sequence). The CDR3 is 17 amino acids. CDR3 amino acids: CSARGGSPAIAKNIQYF. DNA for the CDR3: TGCAGTGCTAGAGGCGGGAGCCCCGCCATAGCCAAAAACATTCAGTACTTC.

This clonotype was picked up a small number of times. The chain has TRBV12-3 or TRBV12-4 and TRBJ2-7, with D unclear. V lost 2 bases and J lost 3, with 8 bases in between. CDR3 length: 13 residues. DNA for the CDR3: TGTGCCAGCAGTTTATATAGGAACTACGAGCAGTACTTC. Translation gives CASSLYRNYEQYF.

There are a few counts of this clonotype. In DNA, the CDR3 is TGCGCCAGCAGCTTGGCACTAGCGGGGAGGAATGAGCAGTTCTTC. It specifies CASSLALAGRNEQFF. The chain carries TRBV5-1 and TRBJ2-1, with 10 bases matching TRBD2. CDR1 and CDR2 (germline): SGHRS, YFSETQ. Losses at the gene ends were 0 bases for V and 7 bases for J; bases not matched to a gene: 4. The CDR3 length is 15 residues. The full variable domain, completed using reference TRBV5-1 and TRBJ2-1, is KAGVTQTPRYLIKTRGQQVTLSCSPISGHRSVSWYQQTPGQGLQFLFEYFSETQRNKGNFPGRFSGRQFSNSRSEMNVSTLELGDSALYLCASSLALAGRNEQFFGPGTRLTVL.

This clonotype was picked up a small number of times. The CDR3, as DNA: TGTGCCAGCAGCTTAGAACCAGAAGGAGGGGGAGCTTTCTTT. Translated, it gives CASSLEPEGGGAFF. The chain employs TRBV7-2 and TRBJ1-1, with D perhaps TRBD1 (6 bases). The V gene's germline CDR1 is SGHTA and CDR2 FQGNSA. V was clipped by 1 base and J by 10 bases, with 16 bases between them. The CDR3 has 14 residues. Full variable domain (rest looked up from reference TRBV7-2 and TRBJ1-1): GAGVSQSPSNKVTEKGKDVELRCDPISGHTALYWYRQSLGQGLEFLIYFQGNSAPDKSGLPSDRFSAERTGGSVSTLTIQRTQQEDSAVYLCASSLEPEGGGAFFGQGTRLTVV.

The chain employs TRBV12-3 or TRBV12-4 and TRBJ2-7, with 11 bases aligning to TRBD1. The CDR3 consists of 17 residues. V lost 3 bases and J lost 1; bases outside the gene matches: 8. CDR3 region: CASSLPQGQGESYEQYF. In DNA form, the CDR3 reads TGTGCCAGCAGTTTGCCCCAGGGACAGGGGGAATCCTACGAGCAGTACTTC.

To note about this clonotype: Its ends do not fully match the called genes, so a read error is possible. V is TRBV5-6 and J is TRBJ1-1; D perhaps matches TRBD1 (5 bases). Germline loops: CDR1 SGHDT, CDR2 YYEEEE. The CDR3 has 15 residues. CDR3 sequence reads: CASSLIPAGPPGFLF. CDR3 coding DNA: TGTGCCAGCAGCTTGATTCCTGCGGGACCCCCGGGTTTCCTCTTT.

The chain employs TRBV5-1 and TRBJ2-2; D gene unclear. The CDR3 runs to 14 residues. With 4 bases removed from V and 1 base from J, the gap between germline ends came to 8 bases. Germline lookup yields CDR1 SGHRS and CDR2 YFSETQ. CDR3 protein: CASSATWNTGELFF. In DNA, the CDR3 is TGCGCCAGCAGCGCGACTTGGAACACCGGGGAGCTGTTTTTT.

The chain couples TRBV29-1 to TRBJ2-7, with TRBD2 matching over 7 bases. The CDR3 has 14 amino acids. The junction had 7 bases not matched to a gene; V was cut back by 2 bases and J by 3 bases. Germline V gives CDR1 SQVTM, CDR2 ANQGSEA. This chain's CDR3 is CSVESPGLDYEQYF. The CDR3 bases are TGCAGCGTTGAAAGTCCCGGACTAGACTACGAGCAGTACTTC.

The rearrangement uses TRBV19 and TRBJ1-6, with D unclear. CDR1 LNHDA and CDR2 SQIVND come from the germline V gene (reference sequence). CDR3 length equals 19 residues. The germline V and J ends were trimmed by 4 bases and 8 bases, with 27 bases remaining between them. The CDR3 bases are TGTGCCAGTAGTACAAACCTCGACACCAACTATTTGACGGATTCACCCCTCCACTTT. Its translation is CASSTNLDTNYLTDSPLHF.

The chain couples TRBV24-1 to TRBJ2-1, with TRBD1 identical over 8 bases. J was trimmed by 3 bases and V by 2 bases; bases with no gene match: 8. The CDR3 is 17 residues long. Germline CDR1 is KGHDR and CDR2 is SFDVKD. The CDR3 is CATSDWSQGADYNEQFF. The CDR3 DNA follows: TGTGCCACCAGTGATTGGAGCCAGGGGGCAGACTACAATGAGCAGTTCTTC.

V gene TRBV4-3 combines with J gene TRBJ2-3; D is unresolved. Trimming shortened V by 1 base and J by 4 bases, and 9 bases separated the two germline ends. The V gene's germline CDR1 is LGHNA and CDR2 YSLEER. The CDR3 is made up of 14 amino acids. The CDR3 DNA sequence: TGCGCCAGCAGCCAAGGGCAAGGTTCAGATACGCAGTATTTT. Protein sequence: CASSQGQGSDTQYF.

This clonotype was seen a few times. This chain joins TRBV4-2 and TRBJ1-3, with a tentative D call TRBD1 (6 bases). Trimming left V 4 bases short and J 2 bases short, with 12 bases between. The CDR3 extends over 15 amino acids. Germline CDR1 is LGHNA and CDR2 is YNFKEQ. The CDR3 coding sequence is TGTGCCAGCAGCCCCCCGGGGGGCCCTGGAAACACCATATATTTT. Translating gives CASSPPGGPGNTIYF.

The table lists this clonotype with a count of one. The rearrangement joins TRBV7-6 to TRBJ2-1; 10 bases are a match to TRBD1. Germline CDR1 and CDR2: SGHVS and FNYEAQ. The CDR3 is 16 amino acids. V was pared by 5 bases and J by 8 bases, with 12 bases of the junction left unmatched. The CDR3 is CASSLSGTGEIDEQFF. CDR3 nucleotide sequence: TGTGCCAGCAGCCTATCCGGGACAGGGGAAATTGATGAGCAGTTCTTC.